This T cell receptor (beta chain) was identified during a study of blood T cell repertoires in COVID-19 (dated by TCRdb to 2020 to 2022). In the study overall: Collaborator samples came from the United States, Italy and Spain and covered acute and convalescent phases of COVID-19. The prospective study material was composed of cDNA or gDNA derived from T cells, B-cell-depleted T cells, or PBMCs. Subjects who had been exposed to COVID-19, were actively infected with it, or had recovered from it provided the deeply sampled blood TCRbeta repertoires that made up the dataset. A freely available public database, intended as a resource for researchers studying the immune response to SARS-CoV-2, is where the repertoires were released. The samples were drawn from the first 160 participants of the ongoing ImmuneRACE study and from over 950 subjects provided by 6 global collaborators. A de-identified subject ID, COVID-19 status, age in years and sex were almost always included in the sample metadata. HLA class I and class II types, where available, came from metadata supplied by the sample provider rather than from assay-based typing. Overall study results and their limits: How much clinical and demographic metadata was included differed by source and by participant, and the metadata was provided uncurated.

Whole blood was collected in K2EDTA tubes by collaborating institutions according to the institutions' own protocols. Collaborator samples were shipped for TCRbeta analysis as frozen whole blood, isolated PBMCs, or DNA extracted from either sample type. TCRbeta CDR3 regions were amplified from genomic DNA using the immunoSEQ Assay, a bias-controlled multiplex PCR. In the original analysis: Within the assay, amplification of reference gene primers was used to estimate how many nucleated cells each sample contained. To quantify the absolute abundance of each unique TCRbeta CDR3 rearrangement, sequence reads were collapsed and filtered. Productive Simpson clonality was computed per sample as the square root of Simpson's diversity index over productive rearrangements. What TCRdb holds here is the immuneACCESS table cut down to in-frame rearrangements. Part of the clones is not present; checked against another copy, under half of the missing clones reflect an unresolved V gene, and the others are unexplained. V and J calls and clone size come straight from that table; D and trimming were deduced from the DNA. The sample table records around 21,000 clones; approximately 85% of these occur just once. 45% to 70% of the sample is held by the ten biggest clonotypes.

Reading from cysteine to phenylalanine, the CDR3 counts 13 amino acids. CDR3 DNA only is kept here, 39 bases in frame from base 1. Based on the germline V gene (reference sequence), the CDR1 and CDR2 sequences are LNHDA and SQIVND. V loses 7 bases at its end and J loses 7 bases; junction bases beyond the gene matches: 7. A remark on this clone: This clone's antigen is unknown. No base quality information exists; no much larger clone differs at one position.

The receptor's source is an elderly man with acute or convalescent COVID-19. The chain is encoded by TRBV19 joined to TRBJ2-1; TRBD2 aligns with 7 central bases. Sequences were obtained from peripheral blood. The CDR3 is CASTRTSWNEQFF. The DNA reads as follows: TGTGCCAGTACCCGGACTAGTTGGAATGAGCAGTTCTTC.